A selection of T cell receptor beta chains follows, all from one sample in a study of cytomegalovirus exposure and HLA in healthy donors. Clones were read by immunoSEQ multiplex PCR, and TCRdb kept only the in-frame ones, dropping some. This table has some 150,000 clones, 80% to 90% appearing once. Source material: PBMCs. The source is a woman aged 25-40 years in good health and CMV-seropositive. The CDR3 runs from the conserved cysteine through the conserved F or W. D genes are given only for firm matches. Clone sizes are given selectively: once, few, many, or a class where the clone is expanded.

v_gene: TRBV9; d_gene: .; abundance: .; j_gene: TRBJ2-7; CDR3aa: CASSVEGGYGEQYF; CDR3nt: TGTGCCAGCAGCGTAGAGGGGGGGTACGGCGAGCAGTACTTC
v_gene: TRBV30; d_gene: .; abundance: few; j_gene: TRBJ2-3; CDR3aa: CAKGDGTSTDTQYF; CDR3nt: TGTGCCAAGGGGGACGGTACTAGCACAGATACGCAGTATTTT
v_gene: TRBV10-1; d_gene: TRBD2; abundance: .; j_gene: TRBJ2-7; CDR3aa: CASSESVAGPSYEQYF; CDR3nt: TGCGCCAGCAGTGAGTCGGTAGCGGGGCCCTCCTACGAGCAGTACTTC
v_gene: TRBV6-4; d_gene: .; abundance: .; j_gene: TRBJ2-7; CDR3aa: CASTEVEQYF; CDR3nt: TGTGCCAGCACGGAGGTCGAGCAGTACTTC
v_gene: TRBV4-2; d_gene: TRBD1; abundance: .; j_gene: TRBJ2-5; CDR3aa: CASSQGQGAQETQYF; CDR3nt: TGTGCCAGCAGCCAGGGACAGGGTGCCCAAGAGACCCAGTACTTC
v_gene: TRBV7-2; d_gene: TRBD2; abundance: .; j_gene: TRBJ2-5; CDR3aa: CASSPRGGGQTQYF; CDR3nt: TGTGCCAGCAGCCCGCGGGGGGGCGGACAGACCCAGTACTTC
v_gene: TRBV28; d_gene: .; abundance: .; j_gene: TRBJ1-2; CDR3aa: CASSLGGNYGYTF; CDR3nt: TGTGCCAGCAGTTTGGGGGGAAACTATGGCTACACCTTC
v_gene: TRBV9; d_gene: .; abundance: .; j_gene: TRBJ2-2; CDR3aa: CASSVGAGNLAGELFF; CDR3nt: TGTGCCAGCAGCGTAGGGGCAGGGAATCTCGCCGGGGAGCTGTTTTTT
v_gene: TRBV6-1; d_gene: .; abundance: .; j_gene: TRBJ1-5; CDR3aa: CASSQGYQPQHF; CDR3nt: TGTGCCAGCAGCCAGGGTTATCAGCCCCAGCATTTT
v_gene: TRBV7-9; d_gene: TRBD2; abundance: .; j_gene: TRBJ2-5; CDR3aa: CSSSETSGREGETQYF; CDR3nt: TGTTCCAGCAGCGAGACTAGCGGCAGGGAGGGGGAGACCCAGTACTTC
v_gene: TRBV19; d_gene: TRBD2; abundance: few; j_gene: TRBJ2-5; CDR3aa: CASSRRGTSGGFGETQYF; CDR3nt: TGTGCCAGTAGTAGGAGGGGGACTAGCGGGGGGTTCGGAGAGACCCAGTACTTC
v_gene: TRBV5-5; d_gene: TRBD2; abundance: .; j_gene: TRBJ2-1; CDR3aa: CASSLLAGVSYNEQFF; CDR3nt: TGTGCCAGCAGCTTGCTAGCGGGGGTCTCCTACAATGAGCAGTTCTTC
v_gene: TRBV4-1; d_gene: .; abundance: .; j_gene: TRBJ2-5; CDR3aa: CASSLIAGTYTETQYF; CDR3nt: TGCGCCAGCAGCCTGATCGCCGGGACATATACAGAGACCCAGTACTTC
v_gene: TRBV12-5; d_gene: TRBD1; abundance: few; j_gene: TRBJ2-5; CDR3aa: CASGLGTGQPEETQYF; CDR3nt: TGTGCTAGTGGTTTAGGGACGGGACAGCCGGAAGAGACCCAGTACTTC
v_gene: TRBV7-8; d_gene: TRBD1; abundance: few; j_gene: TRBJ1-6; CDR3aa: CASSSQTGSDSPLHF; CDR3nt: TGTGCCAGCAGCTCACAGACAGGGTCGGATTCACCCCTCCACTTT
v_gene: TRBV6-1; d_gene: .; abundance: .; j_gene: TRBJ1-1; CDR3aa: CASSEARAFF; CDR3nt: TGTGCCAGCAGTGAAGCTCGGGCTTTCTTT
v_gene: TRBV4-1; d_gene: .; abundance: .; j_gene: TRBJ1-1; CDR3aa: CASSQDREAFF; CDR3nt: TGCGCCAGCAGCCAAGACAGGGAAGCTTTCTTT
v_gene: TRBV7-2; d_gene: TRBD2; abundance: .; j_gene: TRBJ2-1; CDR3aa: CASSRPGGAYEQFF; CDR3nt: TGTGCCAGCAGCCGGCCGGGGGGGGCATATGAGCAGTTCTTC
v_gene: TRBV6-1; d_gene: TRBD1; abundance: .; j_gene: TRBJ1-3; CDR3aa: CASSRTGDYGNTIYF; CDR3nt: TGTGCCAGCAGTAGGACAGGGGATTATGGAAACACCATATATTTT
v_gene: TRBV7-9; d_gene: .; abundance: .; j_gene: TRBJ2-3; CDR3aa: CASSQAGGTDTQYF; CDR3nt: TGTGCCAGCAGCCAAGCGGGCGGCACAGATACGCAGTATTTT
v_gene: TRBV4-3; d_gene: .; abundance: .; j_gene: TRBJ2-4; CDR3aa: CASSQGGGRGTKNIQYF; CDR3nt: TGCGCCAGCAGCCAAGGGGGTGGGCGGGGAACCAAAAACATTCAGTACTTC
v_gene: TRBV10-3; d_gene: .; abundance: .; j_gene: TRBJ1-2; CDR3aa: CAISGGRGDKANYGYTF; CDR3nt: TGTGCCATCAGTGGGGGGAGAGGGGACAAAGCTAACTATGGCTACACCTTC
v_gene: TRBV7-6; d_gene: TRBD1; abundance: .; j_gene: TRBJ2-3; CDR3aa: CASSLSTGLTDTQYF; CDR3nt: TGTGCCAGCAGCTTATCGACAGGGCTCACAGATACGCAGTATTTT
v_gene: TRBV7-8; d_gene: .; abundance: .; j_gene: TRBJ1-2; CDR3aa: CASSSRTGNYGYTF; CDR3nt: TGTGCCAGCAGCTCCAGAACGGGGAACTATGGCTACACCTTC
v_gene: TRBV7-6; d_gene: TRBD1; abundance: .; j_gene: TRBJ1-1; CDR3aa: CASSLRGGGGTEAFF; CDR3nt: TGTGCCAGCAGCTTAAGAGGGGGCGGAGGTACTGAAGCTTTCTTT
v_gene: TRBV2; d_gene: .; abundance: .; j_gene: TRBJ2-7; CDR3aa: CASLTARALEQYF; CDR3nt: TGTGCCAGCCTAACTGCCAGGGCGTTAGAGCAGTACTTC
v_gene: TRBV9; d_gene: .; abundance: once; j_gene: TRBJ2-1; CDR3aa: CASSGRGLRQFF; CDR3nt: TGTGCCAGCAGCGGGCGGGGTCTCAGGCAGTTCTTC
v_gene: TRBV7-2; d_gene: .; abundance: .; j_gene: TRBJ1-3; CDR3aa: CASSLGAGAIYF; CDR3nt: TGTGCCAGCAGCTTAGGGGCCGGGGCCATATATTTT
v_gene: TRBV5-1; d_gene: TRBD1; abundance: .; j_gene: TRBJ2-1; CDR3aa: CASSLTSGGNYNEQFF; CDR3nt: TGCGCCAGCAGCTTGACTTCAGGGGGTAACTACAATGAGCAGTTCTTC
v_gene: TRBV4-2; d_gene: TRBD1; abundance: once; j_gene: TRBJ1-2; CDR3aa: CASSPGTGTANYGYTF; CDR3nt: TGTGCCAGCAGCCCTGGGACAGGCACAGCCAACTATGGCTACACCTTC
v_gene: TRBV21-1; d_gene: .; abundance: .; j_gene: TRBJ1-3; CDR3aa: CASSRPRNPSGQGCGNTIYF; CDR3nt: TGTGCCAGCAGCAGACCGCGAAACCCCTCGGGACAGGGGTGCGGAAACACCATATATTTT
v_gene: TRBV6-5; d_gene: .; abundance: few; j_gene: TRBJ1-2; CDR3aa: CASSYSGTKGYTF; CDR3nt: TGTGCCAGCAGTTACTCCGGGACAAAGGGCTACACCTTC
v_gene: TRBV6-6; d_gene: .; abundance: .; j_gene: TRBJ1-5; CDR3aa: CASSYGAGRQPQHF; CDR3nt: TGTGCCAGCAGTTACGGGGCAGGGAGGCAGCCCCAGCATTTT